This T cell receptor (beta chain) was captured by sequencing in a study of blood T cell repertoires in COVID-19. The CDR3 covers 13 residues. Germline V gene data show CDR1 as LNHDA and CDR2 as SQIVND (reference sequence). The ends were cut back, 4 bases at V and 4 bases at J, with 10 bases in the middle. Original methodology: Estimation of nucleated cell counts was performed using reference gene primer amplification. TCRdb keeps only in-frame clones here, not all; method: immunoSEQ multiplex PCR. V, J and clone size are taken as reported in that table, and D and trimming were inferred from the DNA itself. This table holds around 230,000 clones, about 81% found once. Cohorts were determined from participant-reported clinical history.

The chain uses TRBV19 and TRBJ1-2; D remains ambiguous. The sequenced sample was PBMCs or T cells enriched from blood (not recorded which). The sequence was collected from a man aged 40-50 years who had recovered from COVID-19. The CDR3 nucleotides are TGTGCCAGTAGTAGCTCAGGTACCTATGGCTACACCTTC. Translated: CASSSSGTYGYTF. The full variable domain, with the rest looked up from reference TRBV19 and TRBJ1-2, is DGGITQSPKYLFRKEGQNVTLSCEQNLNHDAMYWYRQDPGQGLRLIYYSQIVNDFQKGDIAEGYSVSREKKESFPLTVTSAQKNPTAFYLCASSSSGTYGYTFGSGTRLTVV.